The next 10 T cell receptor beta chains were all read from a single sample in a study of blood T cell repertoires in COVID-19. Sequencing was performed with immunoSEQ multiplex PCR; in TCRdb, only in-frame clones are kept and a portion is missing. The sample has 250,000 to 400,000 clones, 85% seen once. Sequencing input: PBMCs or T cells enriched from blood (not recorded which). These receptors were collected from a woman between 25 and 40 years old who had been exposed to COVID-19.

The chain uses TRBV27 and TRBJ2-5, with 7 nucleotides matching TRBD1. Germline V CDR1 and CDR2: MNHEY, SMNVEV (reference sequence). The CDR3 loop spans 16 amino acids. Trimming cost V 6 bases and J 4 bases; bases outside gene matches: 14. The DNA for the CDR3 is TGTGCCAGCAGGGTAACAGGGGTGGGGGAAAGAGAGACCCAGTACTTC. Its protein product is CASRVTGVGERETQYF.

The chain employs TRBV3-1 (or the pseudogene TRBV3-2) and TRBJ2-7, with TRBD2 matching over 13 bases. The CDR3 has 16 amino acids. Germline assignment: CDR1 LGHDT and CDR2 YNNKEL (reference sequence). After removal of 4 bases from V and 5 bases from J, the junction contained 8 bases not matched to a gene. CDR3 DNA: TGTGCCAGCAGCCGTGGGACTAGCGGGGCGACAAACGAGCAGTACTTC. Its translation is CASSRGTSGATNEQYF.

This clone showed up just once. The chain is built from TRBV5-1 and TRBJ1-5; 7 bases map to TRBD1. Germline loops: CDR1 SGHRS, CDR2 YFSETQ. Trimming took 0 bases from V and 6 from J; bases not matched to a gene: 6. This CDR3 comprises 15 residues. CDR3 in amino acids: CASSLDRGEVQPQHF. The CDR3 region has the DNA TGCGCCAGCAGCTTGGACAGGGGAGAGGTTCAGCCCCAGCATTTT.

The V and J genes are TRBV2 and TRBJ2-5, with 8 bases fitting TRBD1. The V gene's germline CDR1 is SNHLY and CDR2 FYNNEI. V was pared by 3 bases and J by 5 bases, with 11 bases of the junction left unmatched. The length of the CDR3 is 16 residues. The DNA for the CDR3 is TGTGCCAGCAGTGACAGGGGGCGAACCGCCGTCGAGACCCAGTACTTC. It yields the protein CASSDRGRTAVETQYF.

The chain carries TRBV30 and TRBJ1-4, with D unresolved. V was shortened by 8 bases and J by 7 bases, with 17 bases between the two germline ends. Germline V lookup: CDR1 GTSNPN, CDR2 SVGIG (reference sequence). There are 13 residues in the CDR3. CDR3 sequence reads: CAHGLGISEKLFF. The CDR3 DNA sequence: TGTGCCCACGGACTAGGGATTAGTGAAAAACTGTTTTTT.

The genes are TRBV27 and TRBJ1-5; D remains unclear. The V end was cut by 5 bases, the J end by 10 bases, with 12 bases between. CDR3 size: 12 residues. Germline loops: CDR1 MNHEY, CDR2 SMNVEV (reference sequence). The CDR3 loop is CASSPISVPQHF. Written as DNA, the CDR3 is TGTGCCAGCAGTCCTATCTCCGTCCCCCAGCATTTT.

This chain links TRBV13 with TRBJ1-3; weak D call: TRBD1 (6 bases). Between the trimmed V and J ends, which lost 4 bases and 2 bases, there was a span of 9 bases. The germline V gene encodes CDR1 PRHDT and CDR2 FYEKMQ (reference sequence). The CDR3 totals 14 residues. The CDR3: CASSYRTAGNTIYF. The CDR3 nucleotides read TGTGCCAGCAGCTACAGGACAGCTGGAAACACCATATATTTT.

V gene TRBV27 combines with J gene TRBJ2-7, with TRBD2 identical over 11 bases. The CDR3 extends over 15 amino acids. Germline trimming cut 6 bases from V and 7 bases from J; bases unmatched to any gene: 11. Per the germline V gene, CDR1 is MNHEY and CDR2 is SMNVEV (reference sequence). The CDR3 DNA reads as TGTGCCAGCAGCCTGGATCTAGCGGGAGGCCGGGAGCAGTACTTC. Amino acids: CASSLDLAGGREQYF.

The CDR3: CASSQGGGRQPQHF. DNA for the CDR3: TGTGCCAGCAGCCAAGGCGGGGGACGTCAGCCCCAGCATTTT. The V gene is TRBV3-1 (or the pseudogene TRBV3-2), the J gene TRBJ1-5; tentative D call: TRBD1 (5 bases). This CDR3 has 14 residues. The V gene lost 1 base and the J gene lost 6 bases, with 10 bases spanning the gap. Germline V lookup: CDR1 LGHDT, CDR2 YNNKEL (reference sequence).

The count of this clone is one. In the same sample, other DNA sequences code for this CDR3. The rearrangement uses TRBV10-3 and TRBJ2-7; 9 bases are a match to TRBD1. The trim removed 2 bases at V and 3 bases at J, leaving 2 bases unmatched. This CDR3 is 14 amino acids long. The germline CDR1 and CDR2 sequences are ENHRY and SYGVKD. Here the CDR3 reads CAISEGQGNYEQYF. CDR3 coding DNA: TGTGCCATCAGTGAGGGACAGGGGAACTACGAGCAGTACTTC.